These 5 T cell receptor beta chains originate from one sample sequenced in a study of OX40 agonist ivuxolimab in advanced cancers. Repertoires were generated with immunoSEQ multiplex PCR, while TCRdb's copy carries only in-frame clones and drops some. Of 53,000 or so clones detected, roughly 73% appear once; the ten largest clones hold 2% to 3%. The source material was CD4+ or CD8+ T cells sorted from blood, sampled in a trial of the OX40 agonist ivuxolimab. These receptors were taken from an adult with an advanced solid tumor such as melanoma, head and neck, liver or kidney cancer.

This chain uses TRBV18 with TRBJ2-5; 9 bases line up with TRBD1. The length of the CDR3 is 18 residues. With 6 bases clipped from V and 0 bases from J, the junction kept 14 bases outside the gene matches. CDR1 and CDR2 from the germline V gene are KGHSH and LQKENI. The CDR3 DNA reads TGTGCCAGCTCCCACCGTGGGACAGGGATGGGGTACCAAGAGACCCAGTACTTC. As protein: CASSHRGTGMGYQETQYF.

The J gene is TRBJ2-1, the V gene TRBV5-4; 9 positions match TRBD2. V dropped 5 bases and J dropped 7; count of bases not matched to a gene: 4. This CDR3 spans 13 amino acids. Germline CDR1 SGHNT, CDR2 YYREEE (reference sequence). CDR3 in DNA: TGTGCCAGCAGGCGGGAGGGCCTAAATGAGCAGTTCTTC. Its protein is CASRREGLNEQFF.

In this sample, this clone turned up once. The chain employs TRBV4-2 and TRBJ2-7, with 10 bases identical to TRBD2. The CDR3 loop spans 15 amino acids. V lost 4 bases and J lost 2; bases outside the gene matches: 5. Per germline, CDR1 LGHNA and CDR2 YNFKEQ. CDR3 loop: CASSRDSGGTYEQYF. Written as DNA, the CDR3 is TGTGCCAGCAGCCGGGATAGCGGGGGGACCTACGAGCAGTACTTC.

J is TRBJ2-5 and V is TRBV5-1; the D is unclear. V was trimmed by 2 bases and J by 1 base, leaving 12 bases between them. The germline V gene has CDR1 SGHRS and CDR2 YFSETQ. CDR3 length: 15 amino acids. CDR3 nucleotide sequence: TGCGCCAGCAGCTTTGTAAAGGGCACCCAAGAGACCCAGTACTTC. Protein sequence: CASSFVKGTQETQYF.

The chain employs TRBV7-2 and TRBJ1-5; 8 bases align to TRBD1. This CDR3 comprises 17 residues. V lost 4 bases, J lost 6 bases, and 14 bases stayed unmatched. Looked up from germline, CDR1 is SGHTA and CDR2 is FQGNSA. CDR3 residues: CASSSGRDPGGLQPQHF. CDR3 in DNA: TGTGCCAGCAGCTCCGGCAGGGATCCAGGGGGCCTTCAGCCCCAGCATTTT.